Each of the 2 T cell receptor beta chains below was sequenced from the same sample in a study of blood T cell repertoires in COVID-19. TCRdb's copy holds only in-frame clones and misses some; the assay was immunoSEQ multiplex PCR. This sample has 160,000 or so clones, with approximately 82% found just once. Sequencing was performed on PBMCs or T cells enriched from blood (not recorded which). The receptors stem from a man in his forties or fifties who had recovered from COVID-19.

This sequence joins TRBV5-1 and TRBJ1-1; 7 nucleotides line up with TRBD1. The germline V gene has CDR1 SGHRS and CDR2 YFSETQ. Losses at the gene ends were 0 bases for V and 2 bases for J; bases not matched to a gene: 4. The CDR3 spans 15 residues. The CDR3 is CASSLEWTGNTEAFF. The CDR3 DNA follows: TGCGCCAGCAGCTTGGAGTGGACAGGAAACACTGAAGCTTTCTTT.

V and J are TRBV18 and TRBJ1-2, with D unclear. Germline-derived CDR1 and CDR2 are KGHSH and LQKENI. CDR3 length equals 11 residues. V dropped 3 bases and J dropped 10 bases, with 9 bases sitting between them. In DNA form, the CDR3 reads TGTGCCAGCTCACCGGACTCGTACTACACCTTC. Amino acid sequence: CASSPDSYYTF. Using reference TRBV18 and TRBJ1-2 for the parts outside the CDR3, the full variable domain is NAGVMQNPRHLVRRRGQEARLRCSPMKGHSHVYWYRQLPEEGLKFMVYLQKENIIDESGMPKERFSAEFPKEGPSILRIQQVVRGDSAAYFCASSPDSYYTFGSGTRLTVV.